Below, 17 T cell receptor beta chains from the same sample are listed, as sequenced in a study of siplizumab effects on memory and regulatory T cells (dated by TCRdb to between 2019 and 2020). Libraries were built with the immunoSEQ multiplex PCR assay. Not all clones reach the TCRdb copy of this immuneACCESS table, which keeps in-frame sequences only. Checked studies attribute under half of the gap to unresolved V genes and leave the rest unexplained. The sample table contains around 110,000 clones; only one count was recorded for around 94% of them. The leading ten clones occupy around 1.7% of the sample. Source material: non-Treg CD4+ T cells sorted from blood. The meaning of the sample's cell subset or site label: FACS-sorted unstimulated CD4+ non-regulatory T cells. Receptor source: a human donor in good health.

This chain links TRBV28 with TRBJ2-2; TRBD2 might be the D (6 bases). This CDR3 region has 16 residues. Germline loops: CDR1 MDHEN, CDR2 SYDVKM. Trimming shortened V by 5 bases and J by 6 bases, and 19 bases separated the two germline ends. CDR3 region: CASSPSDLGRAGELFF. The CDR3 DNA reads as TGTGCCAGCAGTCCTAGCGATTTAGGAAGGGCCGGGGAGCTGTTTTTT. The full variable domain, in which reference TRBV28 and TRBJ2-2 provide the parts outside the CDR3, is DVKVTQSSRYLVKRTGEKVFLECVQDMDHENMFWYRQDPGLGLRLIYFSYDVKMKEKGDIPEGYSVSREKKERFSLILESASTNQTSMYLCASSPSDLGRAGELFFGEGSRLTVL.

The rearrangement links TRBV30 to TRBJ1-5, with a possible D match to TRBD1 (5 bases). The CDR3 runs 14 residues. The germline CDR1 and CDR2 sequences are GTSNPN and SVGIG (reference sequence). The ends were cut back, 2 bases at V and 2 bases at J, with 10 bases in the middle. CDR3 amino acids: CAWSPGGGNQPQHF. The CDR3 DNA follows: TGTGCCTGGAGTCCGGGGGGGGGCAATCAGCCCCAGCATTTT.

The chain carries TRBV5-1 and TRBJ2-7; 9 bases agree with TRBD2. J gave up 2 bases and V 4 bases, and 10 bases lay outside the gene matches. The CDR3 is 16 residues long. CDR1 and CDR2 (germline): SGHRS, YFSETQ. The CDR3 DNA reads as TGCGCCAGCAGCCCGGAGGGTAGCGGGAGCCCCTACGAGCAGTACTTC. It specifies CASSPEGSGSPYEQYF.

The genes are TRBV5-1 and TRBJ2-3; 13 positions match TRBD2. Germline V lookup: CDR1 SGHRS, CDR2 YFSETQ. V shed 4 bases and J 3 bases; nucleotides not matched to a gene: 14. There are 19 residues in the CDR3. CDR3 sequence (DNA): TGCGCCAGCAGCCCTGTGACCTCCGGGACTAGCGGGACAACAGATACGCAGTATTTT. This sequence encodes CASSPVTSGTSGTTDTQYF.

The V and J genes are TRBV6-5 and TRBJ2-7; no reliable D call. V lost 4 bases and J lost 7, with 11 bases in between. Germline assignment: CDR1 MNHEY and CDR2 SVGAGI. The length of the CDR3 is 12 residues. CDR3 coding DNA: TGTGCCAGCAGTTCGAAATTTCGGGAGCAGTACTTC. Protein product: CASSSKFREQYF.

The chain couples TRBV25-1 to TRBJ1-1, with a possible D match to TRBD1 (5 bases). The CDR3 totals 14 residues. Between the trimmed V and J ends, which lost 1 base and 6 bases, there was a span of 12 bases. Germline V gene lookup returns CDR1 MGHDK and CDR2 SYGVNS. The CDR3: CASSEFRGKPEAFF. CDR3 DNA sequence: TGTGCCAGCAGTGAATTTCGGGGGAAGCCTGAAGCTTTCTTT.

V usage is TRBV5-4 and J usage is TRBJ1-1, with D perhaps TRBD1 (5 bases). The V end was cut by 4 bases, the J end by 1 base, with 14 bases between. Per germline, CDR1 SGHNT and CDR2 YYREEE (reference sequence). The CDR3 spans 15 residues. CDR3 bases: TGTGCCAGCAGCCCTGGGGGAGGGGCGAACACTGAAGCTTTCTTT. This codes for CASSPGGGANTEAFF.

The chain links TRBV2 to TRBJ1-3; D may be TRBD1 (6 bases). V gave up 6 bases and J gave up 8 bases, with 17 bases separating them. The CDR3 has 14 residues. Germline CDR1 is SNHLY and CDR2 is FYNNEI. This CDR3 is CASRSRDKGYTIYF. CDR3 bases: TGTGCCAGCAGAAGCCGGGACAAGGGATACACCATATATTTT.

About this clone: Other DNA sequences in the sample encode the same CDR3. The chain employs TRBV18 and TRBJ1-5; D unresolved. CDR3 size: 14 residues. Trimming took 2 bases from V and 7 from J, leaving 12 bases between them. Germline CDR1 reads KGHSH; CDR2 reads LQKENI. The CDR3 protein is CASSPVDAGQPQHF. The CDR3 DNA sequence: TGTGCCAGCTCACCAGTAGACGCGGGACAGCCCCAGCATTTT. Combining the CDR3 with reference TRBV18 and TRBJ1-5 gives the whole variable domain NAGVMQNPRHLVRRRGQEARLRCSPMKGHSHVYWYRQLPEEGLKFMVYLQKENIIDESGMPKERFSAEFPKEGPSILRIQQVVRGDSAAYFCASSPVDAGQPQHFGDGTRLSIL.

This sequence joins TRBV6-6 and TRBJ1-3, with D hard to call. CDR3 length: 14 residues. Trimming cost V 4 bases and J 3 bases, with 10 bases left between them. Germline lookup yields CDR1 MNHNY and CDR2 SVGAGI (reference sequence). CDR3 sequence reads: CASSSNGGGNTIYF. The DNA for the CDR3 is TGTGCCAGCAGTTCCAACGGTGGTGGAAACACCATATATTTT.

The V and J genes are TRBV7-9 and TRBJ2-7, with 7 positions matching TRBD1. Germline CDR1 and CDR2: SEHNR and FQNEAQ (reference sequence). V was clipped by 5 bases and J by 3 bases; unmatched bases: 10. The CDR3 is 15 amino acids. The CDR3 here is CASSPQGTVVYEQYF. CDR3 DNA sequence: TGTGCCAGCAGCCCTCAGGGGACAGTAGTCTACGAGCAGTACTTC.

The V gene is TRBV27, the J gene TRBJ1-5, with 7 bases aligning to TRBD1. The V and J ends lost 6 bases and 7 bases, in that order; junction bases with no gene match: 9. Germline V gene data show CDR1 as MNHEY and CDR2 as SMNVEV (reference sequence). CDR3 length: 14 amino acids. Here the CDR3 reads CASRQTGEEQPQHF. The CDR3, as DNA: TGTGCCAGCAGACAAACAGGGGAGGAGCAGCCCCAGCATTTT.

The chain carries TRBV2 and TRBJ1-5; D not resolved. Looked up from germline, CDR1 is SNHLY and CDR2 is FYNNEI. This CDR3 contains 12 residues. The V end lost 3 bases, the J end lost 8 bases, and 8 bases lay between the germline ends. The CDR3 spells CASSESVEPQHF. CDR3 bases: TGTGCCAGCAGTGAGTCAGTGGAGCCCCAGCATTTT.

This clone showed up just once. The rearrangement links TRBV28 to TRBJ2-1; 7 bases match TRBD1. Germline V lookup: CDR1 MDHEN, CDR2 SYDVKM. The CDR3 runs to 16 residues. J lost 8 bases, V lost 5 bases, and 15 bases had no gene match. In nucleotides, the CDR3 is TGTGCCAGCAGTGACCCCGGGACAGCCCTTAAGCATGAGCAGTTCTTC. Its translation: CASSDPGTALKHEQFF. The full variable domain, rest sourced from reference TRBV28 and TRBJ2-1, is DVKVTQSSRYLVKRTGEKVFLECVQDMDHENMFWYRQDPGLGLRLIYFSYDVKMKEKGDIPEGYSVSREKKERFSLILESASTNQTSMYLCASSDPGTALKHEQFFGPGTRLTVL.

CDR3 sequence (DNA): TGTGCCAGTAGTCGGGACAGGAGTGAGACCCAGTACTTC. It yields the protein CASSRDRSETQYF. The V gene is TRBV19, the J gene TRBJ2-5, with 8 bases that match TRBD1. This CDR3 has 13 amino acids. V shed 5 bases and J 5 bases; nucleotides not matched to a gene: 4. The germline V gene encodes CDR1 LNHDA and CDR2 SQIVND (reference sequence).

This chain connects TRBV12-5 to TRBJ2-7; TRBD1 matches 12 bases. Unmatched junction bases numbered 6, after V lost 5 bases and J lost 4 bases. The CDR3 has 15 amino acids. Germline CDR1 is LGHNT and CDR2 is FRNRAP. The CDR3 DNA follows: TGTGCTAGTGGTAGGGGACAGGGGGCAGTGTACGAGCAGTACTTC. This codes for CASGRGQGAVYEQYF.

The rearrangement uses TRBV5-4 and TRBJ2-5; TRBD2 agrees at 9 bases. With 1 base clipped from V and 4 bases from J, the junction kept 5 bases outside the gene matches. CDR3 size: 15 residues. Germline CDR1 is SGHNT and CDR2 is YYREEE (reference sequence). CDR3 sequence: CASSLWSGGIETQYF. The DNA for the CDR3 is TGTGCCAGCAGCTTGTGGAGCGGGGGGATAGAGACCCAGTACTTC.